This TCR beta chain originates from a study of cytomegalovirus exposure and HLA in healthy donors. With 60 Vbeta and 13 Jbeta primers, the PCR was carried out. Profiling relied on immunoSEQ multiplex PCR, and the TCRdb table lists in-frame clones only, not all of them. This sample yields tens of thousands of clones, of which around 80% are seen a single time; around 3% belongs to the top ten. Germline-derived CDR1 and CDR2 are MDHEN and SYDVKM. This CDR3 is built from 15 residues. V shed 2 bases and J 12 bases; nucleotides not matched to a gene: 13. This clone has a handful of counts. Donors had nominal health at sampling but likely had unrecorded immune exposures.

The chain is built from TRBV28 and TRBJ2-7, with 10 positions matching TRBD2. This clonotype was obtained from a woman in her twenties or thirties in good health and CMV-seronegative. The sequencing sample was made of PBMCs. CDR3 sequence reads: CASSLLAGALTMAYF. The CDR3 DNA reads TGTGCCAGCAGTTTACTAGCGGGGGCCCTTACGATGGCGTACTTC.